This record looks at one T cell receptor (beta chain) sequence and its context. Antigen specificity is unknown. This record belongs to a study of blood T cells in healthy people across ages. The donors, aged about 6 to 90, were healthy Caucasians from Russia. Notes on the study in general: Roughly linear age-related decline in beta diversity appeared, significant by age about 40.

This CDR3 spans 11 amino acids. Trimming took off 8 bases at V and 7 bases at J, with 12 bases between the two ends. Germline V gives CDR1 SGHTA, CDR2 FQGTGA. Then a second PCR, running about 6 to 12 cycles, was carried out with a sample-barcoded 5' primer and a J-beta primer mix. Each of the cDNA molecules was tagged by a template-switch adaptor with 12 random nucleotides. TCRdb recomputed calls from the 5' RACE reads with MiXCR, one row per CDR3 protein. This table has about 1,800,000 distinct CDR3 sequences, roughly 28% appearing once. J is TRBJ2-7 and V is TRBV7-3; D is possibly TRBD2 (5 bases). This receptor was identified in a woman under 40 in good health. The specimen sequenced was blood. CDR3: CASGAGGEQYF. The CDR3 DNA sequence: TGTGCCAGCGGCGCCGGCGGGGAGCAGTACTTC. Full variable domain (remainder filled in from reference TRBV7-3 and TRBJ2-7): GAGVSQTPSNKVTEKGKYVELRCDPISGHTALYWYRQSLGQGPEFLIYFQGTGAADDSGLPNDRFFAVRPEGSVSTLKIQRTERGDSAVYLCASGAGGEQYFGPGTRLTVT.